The entry below gives a single T cell receptor beta chain sequence along with its context. Assay used: immunoSEQ multiplex PCR; TCRdb lists only in-frame clones, some missing. The sample has some 200,000 clones, around 70% seen once. The CDR3 covers 14 residues. The germline gives CDR1 SGDLS, CDR2 YYNGEE. V lost 4 bases to trimming and J lost 4 bases; unmatched junction nucleotides: 7. The record originates from a study of cytotoxic CD8 clonotypes in ibrutinib-treated CLL. The chain uses TRBV9 and TRBJ1-1; 7 bases agree with TRBD1. The sequence derives from a human donor with chronic lymphocytic leukemia. The sample consisted of PBMCs, taken after 12 months of ibrutinib treatment. As DNA, the CDR3 is TGTGCCAGCAGCACAGCGGACAGGATCACTGAAGCTTTCTTT. This translates into CASSTADRITEAFF.